Reported below is one T cell receptor (beta chain). The antigen remains undetermined. The data belong to a study of T cell responses to AZD1222 COVID-19 vaccine. Study-level points and caveats: White British ancestry dominated among donors, who included more females, and clonal diversity was possibly underestimated.

Generated by immunoSEQ multiplex PCR, the TCRdb table keeps only in-frame clones and is missing some. The sample records 200,000 or so clones, 90% to 95% being singletons. Sample: peripheral blood, taken on day 0 of AZD1222 vaccination. This clonotype was obtained from an adult in good health.

The DNA of the CDR3 is TGCGCCAGCAGCGCGATTCAGGGCTGGAACTATGGCTACACCTTC. The encoded protein is CASSAIQGWNYGYTF. The rearrangement joins TRBV5-1 to TRBJ1-2; D is perhaps TRBD1 (5 bases). Germline V lookup: CDR1 SGHRS, CDR2 YFSETQ. CDR3 length: 15 residues. Trimming pared 4 bases from V and 2 bases from J, leaving 15 bases between.